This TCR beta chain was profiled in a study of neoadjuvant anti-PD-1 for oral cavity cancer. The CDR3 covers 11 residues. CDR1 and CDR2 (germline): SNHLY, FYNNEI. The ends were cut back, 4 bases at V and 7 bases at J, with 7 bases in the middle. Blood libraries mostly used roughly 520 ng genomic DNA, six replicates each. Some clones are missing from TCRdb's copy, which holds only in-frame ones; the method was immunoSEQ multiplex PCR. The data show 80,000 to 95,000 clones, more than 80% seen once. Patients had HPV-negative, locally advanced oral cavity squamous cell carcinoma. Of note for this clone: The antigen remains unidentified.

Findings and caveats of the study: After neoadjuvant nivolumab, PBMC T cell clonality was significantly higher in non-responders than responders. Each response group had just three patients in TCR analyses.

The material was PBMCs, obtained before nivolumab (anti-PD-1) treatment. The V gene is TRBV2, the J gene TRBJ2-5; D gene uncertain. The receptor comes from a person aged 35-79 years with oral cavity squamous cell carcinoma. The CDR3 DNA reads TGTGCCAGCAGTGCAGGAACGACCCAGTACTTC. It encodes CASSAGTTQYF.